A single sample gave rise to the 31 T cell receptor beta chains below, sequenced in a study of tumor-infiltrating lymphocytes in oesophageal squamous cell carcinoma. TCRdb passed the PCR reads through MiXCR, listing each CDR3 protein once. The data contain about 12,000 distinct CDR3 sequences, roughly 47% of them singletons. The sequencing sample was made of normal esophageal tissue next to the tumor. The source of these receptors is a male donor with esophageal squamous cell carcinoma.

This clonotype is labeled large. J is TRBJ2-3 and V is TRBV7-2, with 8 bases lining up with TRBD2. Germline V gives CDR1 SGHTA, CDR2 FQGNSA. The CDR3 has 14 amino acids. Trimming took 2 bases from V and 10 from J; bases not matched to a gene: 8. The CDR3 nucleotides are TGTGCCAGCAGCTTAATCGGGACTAGAAATTCGCAGTATTTT. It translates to CASSLIGTRNSQYF. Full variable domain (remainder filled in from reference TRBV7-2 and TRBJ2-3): GAGVSQSPSNKVTEKGKDVELRCDPISGHTALYWYRQSLGQGLEFLIYFQGNSAPDKSGLPSDRFSAERTGGSVSTLTIQRTQQEDSAVYLCASSLIGTRNSQYFGPGTRLTVL.

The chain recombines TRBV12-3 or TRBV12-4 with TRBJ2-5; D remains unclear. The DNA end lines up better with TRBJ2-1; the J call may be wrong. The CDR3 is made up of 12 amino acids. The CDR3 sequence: CASSLTDNEQFF. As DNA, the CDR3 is TGTGCCAGCAGTTTAACCGACAATGAGCAGTTCTTC.

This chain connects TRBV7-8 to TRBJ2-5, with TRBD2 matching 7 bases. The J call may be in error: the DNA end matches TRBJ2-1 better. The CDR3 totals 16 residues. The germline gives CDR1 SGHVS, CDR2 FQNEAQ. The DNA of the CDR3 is TGTGCCAGCAGCTTAGTTCCGGCGGGAGTCTACAATGAGCAGTTCTTC. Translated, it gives CASSLVPAGVYNEQFF.

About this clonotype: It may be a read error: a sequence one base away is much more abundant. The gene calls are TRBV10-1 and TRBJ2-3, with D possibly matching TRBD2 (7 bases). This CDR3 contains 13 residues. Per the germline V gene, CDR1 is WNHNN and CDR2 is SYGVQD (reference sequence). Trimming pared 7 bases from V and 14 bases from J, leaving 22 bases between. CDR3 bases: TGCGCCAGCACTCCGGGGGGCACCGGGGAGCTGTATTTT. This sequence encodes CASTPGGTGELYF.

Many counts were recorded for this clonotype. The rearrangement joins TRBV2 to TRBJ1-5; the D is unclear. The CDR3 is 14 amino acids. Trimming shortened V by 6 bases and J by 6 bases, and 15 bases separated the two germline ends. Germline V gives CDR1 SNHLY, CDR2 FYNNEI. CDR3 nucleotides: TGTGCCAGCAGAACCGACGGGCCAGGTCAGCCCCAGCATTTT. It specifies CASRTDGPGQPQHF.

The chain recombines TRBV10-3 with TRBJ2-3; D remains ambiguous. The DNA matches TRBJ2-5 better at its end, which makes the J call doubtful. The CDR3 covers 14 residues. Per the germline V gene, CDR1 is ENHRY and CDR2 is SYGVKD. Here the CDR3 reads CAISDTAYQETQYF. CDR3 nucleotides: TGTGCCATCAGTGACACAGCCTACCAAGAGACCCAGTACTTC.

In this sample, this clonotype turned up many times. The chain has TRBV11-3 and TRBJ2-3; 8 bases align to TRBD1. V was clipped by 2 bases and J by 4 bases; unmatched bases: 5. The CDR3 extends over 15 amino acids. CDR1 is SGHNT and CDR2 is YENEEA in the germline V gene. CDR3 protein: CASSLPRTGPDTQYF. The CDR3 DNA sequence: TGTGCCAGCAGCTTACCACGGACAGGGCCAGATACGCAGTATTTT.

Here the CDR3 DNA reads TGTGCCAGCAGTTTAGGAGACAACTCCTACGAGCAGTACTTC. Its translation is CASSLGDNSYEQYF. The chain recombines TRBV27 with TRBJ2-7; D call uncertain. Germline values: CDR1 MNHEY, CDR2 SMNVEV (reference sequence). Trimming removed 2 bases at V and 0 bases at J, with 8 bases between. The CDR3 is 14 residues long.

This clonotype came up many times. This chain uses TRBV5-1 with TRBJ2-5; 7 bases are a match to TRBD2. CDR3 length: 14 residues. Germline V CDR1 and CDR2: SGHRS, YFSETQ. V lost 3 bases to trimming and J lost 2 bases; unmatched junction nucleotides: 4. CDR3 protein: CASSWGGEQETQYF. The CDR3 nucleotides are TGCGCCAGCAGCTGGGGGGGTGAGCAAGAGACCCAGTACTTC.

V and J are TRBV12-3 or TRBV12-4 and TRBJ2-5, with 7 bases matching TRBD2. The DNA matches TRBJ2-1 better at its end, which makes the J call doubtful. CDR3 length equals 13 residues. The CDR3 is CASSTRQRGEQFF. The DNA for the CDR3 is TGTGCCAGCAGTACCCGACAGCGGGGTGAGCAGTTCTTC.

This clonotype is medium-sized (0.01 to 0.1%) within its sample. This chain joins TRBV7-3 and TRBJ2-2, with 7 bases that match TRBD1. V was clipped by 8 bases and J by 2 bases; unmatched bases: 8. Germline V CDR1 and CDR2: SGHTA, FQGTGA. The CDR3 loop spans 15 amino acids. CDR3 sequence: CASRTGDLNTGELFF. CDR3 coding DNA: TGTGCCAGCCGAACAGGGGACCTTAACACCGGGGAGCTGTTTTTT.

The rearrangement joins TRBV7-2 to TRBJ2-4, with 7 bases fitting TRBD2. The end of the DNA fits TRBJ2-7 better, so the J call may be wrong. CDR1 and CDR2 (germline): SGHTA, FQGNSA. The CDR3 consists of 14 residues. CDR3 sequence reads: CASSLAGGPYEQYF. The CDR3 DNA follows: TGTGCCAGCAGCTTAGCGGGAGGGCCTTACGAGCAGTACTTC.

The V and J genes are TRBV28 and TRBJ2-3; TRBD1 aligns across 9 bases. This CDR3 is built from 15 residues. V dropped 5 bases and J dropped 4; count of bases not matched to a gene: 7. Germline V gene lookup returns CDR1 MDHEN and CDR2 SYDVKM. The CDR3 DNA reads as TGTGCCAGCAGTCCTGGGACAGGGAAGTCAGATACGCAGTATTTT. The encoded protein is CASSPGTGKSDTQYF.

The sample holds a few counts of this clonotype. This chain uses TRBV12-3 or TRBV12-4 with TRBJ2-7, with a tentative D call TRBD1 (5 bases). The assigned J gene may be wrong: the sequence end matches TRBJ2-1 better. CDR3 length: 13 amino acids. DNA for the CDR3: TGTGCCAGCAGTTGGGCCTCTGCAGGGGAGCAGTTCTTC. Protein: CASSWASAGEQFF.

For the CDR3, the DNA is TGTGCCAGCAGTCCCACCTCCTACGAGCAGTACTTC. Amino acids: CASSPTSYEQYF. This rearrangement joins TRBV6-5 to TRBJ2-4; D gene ambiguous. The end of the DNA is better explained by TRBJ2-7, so the J call may be wrong. CDR1 is MNHEY, CDR2 SVGAGI, per germline. The CDR3 covers 12 residues.

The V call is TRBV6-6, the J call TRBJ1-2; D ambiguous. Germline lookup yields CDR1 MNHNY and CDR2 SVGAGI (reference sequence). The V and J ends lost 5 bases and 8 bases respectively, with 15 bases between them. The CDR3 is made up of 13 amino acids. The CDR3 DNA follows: TGTGCCAGCAGTACGGACGTAACTCGAGGCTACACCTTC. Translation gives CASSTDVTRGYTF.

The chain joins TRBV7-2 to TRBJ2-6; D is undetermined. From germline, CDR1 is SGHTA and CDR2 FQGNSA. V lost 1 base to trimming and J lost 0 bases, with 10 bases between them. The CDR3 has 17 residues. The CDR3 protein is CASSLGAQGSGANVLTF. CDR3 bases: TGTGCCAGCAGCTTAGGGGCTCAAGGCTCTGGGGCCAACGTCCTGACTTTC.

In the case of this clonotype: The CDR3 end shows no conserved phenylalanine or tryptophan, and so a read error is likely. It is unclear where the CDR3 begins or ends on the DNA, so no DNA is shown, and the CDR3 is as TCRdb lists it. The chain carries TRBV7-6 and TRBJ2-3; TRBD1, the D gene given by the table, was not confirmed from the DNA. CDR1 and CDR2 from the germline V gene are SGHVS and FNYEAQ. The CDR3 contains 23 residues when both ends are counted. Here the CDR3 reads CASPRAPQGRRRGPRPHSGGACC.

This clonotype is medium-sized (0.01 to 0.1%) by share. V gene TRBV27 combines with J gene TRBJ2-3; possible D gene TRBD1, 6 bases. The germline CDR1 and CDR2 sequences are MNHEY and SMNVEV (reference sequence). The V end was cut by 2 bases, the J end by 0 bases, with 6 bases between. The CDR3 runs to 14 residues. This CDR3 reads CASSLTGSTDTQYF. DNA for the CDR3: TGTGCCAGCAGTTTAACAGGGAGCACAGATACGCAGTATTTT.

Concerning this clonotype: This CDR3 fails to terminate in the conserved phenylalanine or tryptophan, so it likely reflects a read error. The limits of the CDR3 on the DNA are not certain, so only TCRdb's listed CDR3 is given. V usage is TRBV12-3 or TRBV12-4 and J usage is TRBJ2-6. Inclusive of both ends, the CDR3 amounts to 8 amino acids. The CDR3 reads CASSLRAS.

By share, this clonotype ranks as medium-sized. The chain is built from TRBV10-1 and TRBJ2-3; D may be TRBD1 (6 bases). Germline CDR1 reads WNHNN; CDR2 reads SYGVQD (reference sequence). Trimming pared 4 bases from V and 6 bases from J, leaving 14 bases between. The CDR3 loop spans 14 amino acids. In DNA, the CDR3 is TGCGCCAGCAGTGTGGGGGCTATGGCTGATACGCAGTATTTT. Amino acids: CASSVGAMADTQYF.

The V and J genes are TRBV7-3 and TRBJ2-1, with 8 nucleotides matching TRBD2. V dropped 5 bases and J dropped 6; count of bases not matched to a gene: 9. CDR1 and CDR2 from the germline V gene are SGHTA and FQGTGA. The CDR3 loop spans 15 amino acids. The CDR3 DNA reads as TGTGCCAGCAGCACCCAACCCGGGACTAGCAATGAGCAGTTCTTC. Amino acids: CASSTQPGTSNEQFF.

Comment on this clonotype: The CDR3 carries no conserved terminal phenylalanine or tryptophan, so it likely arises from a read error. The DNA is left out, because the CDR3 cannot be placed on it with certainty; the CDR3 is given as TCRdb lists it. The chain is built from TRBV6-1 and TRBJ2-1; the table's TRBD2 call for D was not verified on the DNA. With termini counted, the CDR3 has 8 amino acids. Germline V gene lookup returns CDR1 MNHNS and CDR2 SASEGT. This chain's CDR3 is CASSERGP.

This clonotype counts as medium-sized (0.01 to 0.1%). CDR3 DNA sequence: TGTGCCACAAGACAGGGAACCGGGGAGCTGTTTTTT. Its protein product is CATRQGTGELFF. The chain combines TRBV7-9 with TRBJ2-2; 7 nucleotides agree with TRBD1. The CDR3 covers 12 residues. Unmatched junction bases numbered 4, after V lost 10 bases and J lost 5 bases. Looked up from germline, CDR1 is SEHNR and CDR2 is FQNEAQ (reference sequence).

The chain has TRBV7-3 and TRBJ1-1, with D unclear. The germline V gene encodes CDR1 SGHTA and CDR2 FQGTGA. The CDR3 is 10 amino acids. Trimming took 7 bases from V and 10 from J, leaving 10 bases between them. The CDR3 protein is CASTGRGAFF. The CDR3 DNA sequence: TGTGCCAGCACCGGCCGTGGAGCTTTCTTT.

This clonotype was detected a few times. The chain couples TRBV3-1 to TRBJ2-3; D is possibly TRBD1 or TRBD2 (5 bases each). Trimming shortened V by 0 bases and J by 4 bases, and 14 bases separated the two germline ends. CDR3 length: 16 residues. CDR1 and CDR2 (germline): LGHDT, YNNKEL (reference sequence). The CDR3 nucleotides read TGTGCCAGCAGCCAAGATGTTTTTGGGACCGCAGATACGCAGTATTTT. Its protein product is CASSQDVFGTADTQYF.

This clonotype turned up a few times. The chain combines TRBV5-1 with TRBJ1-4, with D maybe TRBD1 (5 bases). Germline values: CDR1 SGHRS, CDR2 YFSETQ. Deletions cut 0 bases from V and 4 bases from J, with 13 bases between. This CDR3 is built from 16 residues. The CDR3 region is CASSLGIQAINEKLFF. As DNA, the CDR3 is TGCGCCAGCAGCTTGGGTATACAGGCCATTAATGAAAAACTGTTTTTT.

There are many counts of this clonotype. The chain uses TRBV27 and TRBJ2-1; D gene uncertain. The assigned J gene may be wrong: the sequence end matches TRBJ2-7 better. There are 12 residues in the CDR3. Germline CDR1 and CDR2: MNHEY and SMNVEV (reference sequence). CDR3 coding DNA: TGTGCCAGCACGTTGCCAACCTACGAGCAGTACTTC. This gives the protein CASTLPTYEQYF.

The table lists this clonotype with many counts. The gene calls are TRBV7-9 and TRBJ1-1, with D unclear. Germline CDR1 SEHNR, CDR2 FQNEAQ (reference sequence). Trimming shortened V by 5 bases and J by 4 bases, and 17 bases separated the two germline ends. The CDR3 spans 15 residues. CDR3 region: CASSGAGWEITEAFF. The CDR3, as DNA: TGTGCCAGCAGCGGCGCAGGTTGGGAGATCACTGAAGCTTTCTTT. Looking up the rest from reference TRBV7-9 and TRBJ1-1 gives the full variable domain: DTGVSQNPRHKITKRGQNVTFRCDPISEHNRLYWYRQTLGQGPEFLTYFQNEAQLEKSRLLSDRFSAERPKGSFSTLEIQRTEQGDSAMYLCASSGAGWEITEAFFGQGTRLTVV.

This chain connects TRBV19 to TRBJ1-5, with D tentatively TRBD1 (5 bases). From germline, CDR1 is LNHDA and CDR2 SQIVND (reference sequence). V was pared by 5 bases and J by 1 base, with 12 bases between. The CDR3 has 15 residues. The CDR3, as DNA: TGTGCCAGTAGTCGGAGTTGGGGGAGCAATCAGCCCCAGCATTTT. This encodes CASSRSWGSNQPQHF.

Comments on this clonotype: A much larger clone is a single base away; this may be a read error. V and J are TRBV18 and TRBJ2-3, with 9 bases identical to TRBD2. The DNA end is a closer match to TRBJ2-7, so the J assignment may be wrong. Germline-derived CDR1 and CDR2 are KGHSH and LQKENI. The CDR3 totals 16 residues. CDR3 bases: TGTGCCAGCTCACCACCTGTTGCGGGAGGGCGGGATGAGCAGTACTTC. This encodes CASSPPVAGGRDEQYF.